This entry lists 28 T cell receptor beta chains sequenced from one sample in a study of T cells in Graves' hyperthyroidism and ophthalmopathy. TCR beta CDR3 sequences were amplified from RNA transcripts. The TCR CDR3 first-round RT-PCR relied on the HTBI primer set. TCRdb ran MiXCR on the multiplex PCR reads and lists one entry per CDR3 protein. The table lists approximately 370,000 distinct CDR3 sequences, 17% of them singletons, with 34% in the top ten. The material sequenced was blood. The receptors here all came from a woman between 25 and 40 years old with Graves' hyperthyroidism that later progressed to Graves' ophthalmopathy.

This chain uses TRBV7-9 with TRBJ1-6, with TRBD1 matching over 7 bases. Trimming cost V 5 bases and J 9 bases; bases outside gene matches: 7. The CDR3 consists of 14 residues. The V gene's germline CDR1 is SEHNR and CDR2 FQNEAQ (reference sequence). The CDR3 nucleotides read TGTGCCAGCAGCACGACAGGGAGGAGTTCACCCCTCCACTTT. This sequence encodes CASSTTGRSSPLHF.

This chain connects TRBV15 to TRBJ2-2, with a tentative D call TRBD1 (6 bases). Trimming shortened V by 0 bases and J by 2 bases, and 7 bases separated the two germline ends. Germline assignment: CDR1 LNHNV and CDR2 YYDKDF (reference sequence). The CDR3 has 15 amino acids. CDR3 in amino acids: CATSREDSNTGELFF. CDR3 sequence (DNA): TGTGCCACCAGCAGAGAGGACAGCAACACCGGGGAGCTGTTTTTT.

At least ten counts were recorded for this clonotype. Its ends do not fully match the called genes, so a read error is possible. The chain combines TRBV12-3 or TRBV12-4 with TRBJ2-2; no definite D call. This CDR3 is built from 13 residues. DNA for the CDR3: TGTGCCAGCATCCGGTGGCCCACCGGAGAGCTGTTTTTT. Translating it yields CASIRWPTGELFF.

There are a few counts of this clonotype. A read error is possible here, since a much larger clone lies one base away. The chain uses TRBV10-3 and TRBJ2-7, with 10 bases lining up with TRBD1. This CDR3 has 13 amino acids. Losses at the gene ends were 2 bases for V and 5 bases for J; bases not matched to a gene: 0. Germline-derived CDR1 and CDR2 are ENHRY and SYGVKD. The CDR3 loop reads CAISEGQGDEQYF. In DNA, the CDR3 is TGTGCCATCAGTGAGGGACAGGGGGACGAGCAGTACTTC.

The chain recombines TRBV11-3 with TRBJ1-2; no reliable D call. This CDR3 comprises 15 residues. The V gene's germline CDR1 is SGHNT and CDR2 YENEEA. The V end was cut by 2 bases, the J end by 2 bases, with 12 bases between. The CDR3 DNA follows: TGTGCCAGCAGCTTACAGGCCGGACTGAACTATGGCTACACCTTC. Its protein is CASSLQAGLNYGYTF.

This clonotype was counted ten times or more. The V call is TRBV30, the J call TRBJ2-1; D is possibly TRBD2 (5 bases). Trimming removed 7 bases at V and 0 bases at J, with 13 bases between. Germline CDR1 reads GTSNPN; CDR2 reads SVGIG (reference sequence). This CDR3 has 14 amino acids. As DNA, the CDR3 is TGTGCCTCCGCGGTGGCGGGCTCCTACAATGAGCAGTTCTTC. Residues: CASAVAGSYNEQFF. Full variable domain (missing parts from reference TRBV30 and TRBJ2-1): SQTIHQWPATLVQPVGSPLSLECTVEGTSNPNLYWYRQAAGRGLQLLFYSVGIGQISSEVPQNLSASRPQDRQFILSSKKLLLSDSGFYLCASAVAGSYNEQFFGPGTRLTVL.

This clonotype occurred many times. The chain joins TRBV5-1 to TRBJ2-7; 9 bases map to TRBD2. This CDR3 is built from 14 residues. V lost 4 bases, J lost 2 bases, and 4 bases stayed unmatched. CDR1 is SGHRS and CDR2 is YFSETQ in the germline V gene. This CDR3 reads CASSVRGGTYEQYF. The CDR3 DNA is TGCGCCAGCAGCGTGCGGGGGGGGACCTACGAGCAGTACTTC. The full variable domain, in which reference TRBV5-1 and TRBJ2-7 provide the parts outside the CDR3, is KAGVTQTPRYLIKTRGQQVTLSCSPISGHRSVSWYQQTPGQGLQFLFEYFSETQRNKGNFPGRFSGRQFSNSRSEMNVSTLELGDSALYLCASSVRGGTYEQYFGPGTRLTVT.

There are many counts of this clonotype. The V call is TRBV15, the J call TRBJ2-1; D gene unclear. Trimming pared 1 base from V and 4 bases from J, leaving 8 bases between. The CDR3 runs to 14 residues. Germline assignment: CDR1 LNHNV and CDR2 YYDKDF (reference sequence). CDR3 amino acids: CATSRALDYNEQFF. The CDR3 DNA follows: TGTGCCACCAGCAGAGCCCTAGATTACAATGAGCAGTTCTTC.

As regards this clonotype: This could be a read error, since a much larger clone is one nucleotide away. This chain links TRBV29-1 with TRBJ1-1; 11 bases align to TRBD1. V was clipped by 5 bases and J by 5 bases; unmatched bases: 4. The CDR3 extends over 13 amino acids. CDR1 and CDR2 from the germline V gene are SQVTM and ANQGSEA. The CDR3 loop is CSVWTGGVTEAFF. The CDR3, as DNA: TGCAGCGTTTGGACAGGGGGCGTAACTGAAGCTTTCTTT.

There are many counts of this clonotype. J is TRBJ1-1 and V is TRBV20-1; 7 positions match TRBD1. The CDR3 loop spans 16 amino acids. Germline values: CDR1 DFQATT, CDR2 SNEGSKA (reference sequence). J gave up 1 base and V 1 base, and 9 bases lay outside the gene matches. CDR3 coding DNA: TGCAGTGCTAGAGGATTCCCGGGACAGCCGAACACTGAAGCTTTCTTT. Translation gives CSARGFPGQPNTEAFF.

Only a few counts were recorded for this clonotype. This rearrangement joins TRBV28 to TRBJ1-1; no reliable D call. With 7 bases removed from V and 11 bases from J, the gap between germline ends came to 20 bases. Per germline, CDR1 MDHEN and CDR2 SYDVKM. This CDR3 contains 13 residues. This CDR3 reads CASMFTGEVSAFF. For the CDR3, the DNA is TGTGCCAGCATGTTTACCGGGGAGGTGTCCGCTTTCTTT. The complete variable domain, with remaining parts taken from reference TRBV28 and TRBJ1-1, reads DVKVTQSSRYLVKRTGEKVFLECVQDMDHENMFWYRQDPGLGLRLIYFSYDVKMKEKGDIPEGYSVSREKKERFSLILESASTNQTSMYLCASMFTGEVSAFFGQGTRLTVV.

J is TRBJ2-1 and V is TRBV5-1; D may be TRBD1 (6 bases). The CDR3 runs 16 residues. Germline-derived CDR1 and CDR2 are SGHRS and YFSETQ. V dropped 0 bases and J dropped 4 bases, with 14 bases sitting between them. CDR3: CASSLEDSSFYNEQFF. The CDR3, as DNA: TGCGCCAGCAGCTTGGAGGACAGCTCCTTTTACAATGAGCAGTTCTTC.

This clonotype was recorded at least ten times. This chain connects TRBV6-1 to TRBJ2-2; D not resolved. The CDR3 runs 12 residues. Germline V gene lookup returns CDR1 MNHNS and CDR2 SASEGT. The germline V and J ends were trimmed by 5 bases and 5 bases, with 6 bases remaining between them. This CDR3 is CASSYGTGELFF. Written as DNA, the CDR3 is TGTGCCAGCAGTTATGGGACCGGGGAGCTGTTTTTT.

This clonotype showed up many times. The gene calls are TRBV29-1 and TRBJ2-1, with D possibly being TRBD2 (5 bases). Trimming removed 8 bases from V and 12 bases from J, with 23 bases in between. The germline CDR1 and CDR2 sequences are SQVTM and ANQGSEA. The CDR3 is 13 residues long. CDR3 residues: CSLGKGDGFGQFF. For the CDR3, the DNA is TGCAGCCTCGGAAAGGGAGATGGCTTCGGGCAGTTCTTC.

The CDR3 DNA reads TGTGCCAGTAGTATTACCTGGGGGTCCAATCAGCCCCAGCATTTT. Translating gives CASSITWGSNQPQHF. V and J are TRBV19 and TRBJ1-5, with D perhaps TRBD1 (5 bases). Trimming shortened V by 3 bases and J by 3 bases, and 12 bases separated the two germline ends. The CDR3 has 15 amino acids. Germline-derived CDR1 and CDR2 are LNHDA and SQIVND (reference sequence). The variable domain in full, with the rest retrieved from reference TRBV19 and TRBJ1-5, is DGGITQSPKYLFRKEGQNVTLSCEQNLNHDAMYWYRQDPGQGLRLIYYSQIVNDFQKGDIAEGYSVSREKKESFPLTVTSAQKNPTAFYLCASSITWGSNQPQHFGDGTRLSIL.

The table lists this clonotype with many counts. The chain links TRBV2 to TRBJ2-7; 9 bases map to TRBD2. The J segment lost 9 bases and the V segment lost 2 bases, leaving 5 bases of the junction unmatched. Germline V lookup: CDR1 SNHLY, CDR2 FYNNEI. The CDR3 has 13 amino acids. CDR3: CASSESGTSTQYF. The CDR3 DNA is TGTGCCAGCAGTGAAAGCGGGACTAGCACGCAGTACTTC.

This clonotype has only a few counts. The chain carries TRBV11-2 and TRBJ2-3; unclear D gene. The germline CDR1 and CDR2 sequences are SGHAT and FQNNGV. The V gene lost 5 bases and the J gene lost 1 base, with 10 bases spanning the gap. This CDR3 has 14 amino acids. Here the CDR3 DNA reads TGTGCCAGCAGCGGTCCGGACGGCACAGATACGCAGTATTTT. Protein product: CASSGPDGTDTQYF. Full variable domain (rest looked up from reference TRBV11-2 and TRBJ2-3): EAGVAQSPRYKIIEKRQSVAFWCNPISGHATLYWYQQILGQGPKLLIQFQNNGVVDDSQLPKDRFSAERLKGVDSTLKIQPAKLEDSAVYLCASSGPDGTDTQYFGPGTRLTVL.

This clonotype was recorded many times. CDR3: CASTATGLNYGYTF. In DNA form, the CDR3 reads TGTGCCAGCACTGCGACAGGACTTAACTATGGCTACACCTTC. The genes are TRBV2 and TRBJ1-2; tentatively, D is TRBD1 (6 bases). Deletions cut 7 bases from V and 1 base from J, with 13 bases between. Looked up from germline, CDR1 is SNHLY and CDR2 is FYNNEI. The CDR3 has 14 residues.

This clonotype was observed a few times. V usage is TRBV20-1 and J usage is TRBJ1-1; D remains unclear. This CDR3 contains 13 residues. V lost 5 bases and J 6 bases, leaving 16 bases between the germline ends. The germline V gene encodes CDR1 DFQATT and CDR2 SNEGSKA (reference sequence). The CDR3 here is CSAAEAVPAEAFF. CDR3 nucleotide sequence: TGCAGTGCTGCGGAGGCGGTCCCTGCTGAAGCTTTCTTT.

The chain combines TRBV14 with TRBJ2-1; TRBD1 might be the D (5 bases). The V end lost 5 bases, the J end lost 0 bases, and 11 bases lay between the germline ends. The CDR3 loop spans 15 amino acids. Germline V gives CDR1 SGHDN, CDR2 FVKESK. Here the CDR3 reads CASSSRRDSYNEQFF. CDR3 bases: TGTGCCAGCAGCTCCCGCAGGGACTCCTACAATGAGCAGTTCTTC.

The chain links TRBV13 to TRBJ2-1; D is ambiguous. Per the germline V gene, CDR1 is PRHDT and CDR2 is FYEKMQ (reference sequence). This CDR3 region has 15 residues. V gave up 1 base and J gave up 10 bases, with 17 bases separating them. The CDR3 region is CASSLAKGWKQEQFF. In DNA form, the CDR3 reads TGTGCCAGCAGCTTAGCCAAGGGATGGAAGCAGGAGCAGTTCTTC. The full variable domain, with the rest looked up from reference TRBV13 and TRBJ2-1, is AAGVIQSPRHLIKEKRETATLKCYPIPRHDTVYWYQQGPGQDPQFLISFYEKMQSDKGSIPDRFSAQQFSDYHSELNMSSLELGDSALYFCASSLAKGWKQEQFFGPGTRLTVL.

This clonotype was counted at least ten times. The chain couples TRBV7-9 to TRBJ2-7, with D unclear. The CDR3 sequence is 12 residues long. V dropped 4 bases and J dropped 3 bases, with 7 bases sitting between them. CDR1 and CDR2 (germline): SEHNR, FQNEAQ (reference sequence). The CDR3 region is CASSSFVYEQYF. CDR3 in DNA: TGTGCCAGCAGCTCGTTCGTCTACGAGCAGTACTTC.

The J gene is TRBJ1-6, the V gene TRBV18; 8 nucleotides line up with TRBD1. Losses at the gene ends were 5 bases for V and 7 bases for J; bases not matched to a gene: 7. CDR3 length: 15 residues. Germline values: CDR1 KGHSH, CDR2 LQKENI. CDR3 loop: CASSRQGNGNSPLHF. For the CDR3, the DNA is TGTGCCAGCTCAAGACAGGGGAACGGAAATTCACCCCTCCACTTT.

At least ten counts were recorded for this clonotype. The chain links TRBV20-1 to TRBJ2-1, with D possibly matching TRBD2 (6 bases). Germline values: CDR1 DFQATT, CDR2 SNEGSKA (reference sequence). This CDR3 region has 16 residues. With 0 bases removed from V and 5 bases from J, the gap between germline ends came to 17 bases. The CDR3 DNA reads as TGCAGTGCTAGAGATCGGGAGTTAGTCGGTCACAATGAGCAGTTCTTC. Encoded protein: CSARDRELVGHNEQFF.

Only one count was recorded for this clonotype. The CDR3 bases are TGTGCCAGCAGTCCAAACTCGGGACTAGTCTCCTACGAGCAGTACTTC. Translation: CASSPNSGLVSYEQYF. V is TRBV6-1 and J is TRBJ2-7; 8 nucleotides align to TRBD2. Trimming at V came to 5 bases and at J to 0 bases, leaving 9 bases not matched to a gene. Germline-derived CDR1 and CDR2 are MNHNS and SASEGT. CDR3 size: 16 residues.

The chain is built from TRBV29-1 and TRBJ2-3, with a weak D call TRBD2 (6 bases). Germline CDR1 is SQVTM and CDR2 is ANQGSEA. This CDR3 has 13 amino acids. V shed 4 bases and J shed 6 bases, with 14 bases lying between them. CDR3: CSVGAGNRDTQYF. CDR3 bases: TGCAGCGTTGGTGCGGGGAATAGGGATACGCAGTATTTT.

In DNA, the CDR3 is TGTGCCAGCTCCATAGTGGGCGGGGTGGAGACCCAGTACTTC. Its translation is CASSIVGGVETQYF. The V gene is TRBV19, the J gene TRBJ2-5, with D possibly matching TRBD2 (6 bases). CDR3 length equals 14 residues. V was clipped by 9 bases and J by 5 bases, with 19 bases between them. The V gene's germline CDR1 is LNHDA and CDR2 SQIVND (reference sequence).

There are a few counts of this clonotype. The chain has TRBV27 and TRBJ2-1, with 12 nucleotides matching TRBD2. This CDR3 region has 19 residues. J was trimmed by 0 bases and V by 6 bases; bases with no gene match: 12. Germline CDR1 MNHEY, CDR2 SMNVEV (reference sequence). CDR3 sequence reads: CASREGLAGPISSYNEQFF. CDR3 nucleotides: TGTGCCAGCAGGGAAGGACTAGCGGGGCCAATTAGCTCCTACAATGAGCAGTTCTTC.